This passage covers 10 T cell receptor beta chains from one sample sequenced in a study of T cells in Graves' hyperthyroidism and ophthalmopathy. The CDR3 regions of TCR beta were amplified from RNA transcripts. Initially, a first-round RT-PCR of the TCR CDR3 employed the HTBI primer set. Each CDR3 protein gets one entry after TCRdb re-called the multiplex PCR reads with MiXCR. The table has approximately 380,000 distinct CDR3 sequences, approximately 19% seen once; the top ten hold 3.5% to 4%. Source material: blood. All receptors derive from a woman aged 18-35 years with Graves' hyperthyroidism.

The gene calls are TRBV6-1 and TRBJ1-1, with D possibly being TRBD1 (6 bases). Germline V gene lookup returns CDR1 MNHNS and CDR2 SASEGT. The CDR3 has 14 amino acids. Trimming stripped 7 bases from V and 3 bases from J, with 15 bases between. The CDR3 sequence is CASTTGGLDTEAFF. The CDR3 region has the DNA TGTGCCAGCACCACGGGGGGGCTGGACACTGAAGCTTTCTTT.

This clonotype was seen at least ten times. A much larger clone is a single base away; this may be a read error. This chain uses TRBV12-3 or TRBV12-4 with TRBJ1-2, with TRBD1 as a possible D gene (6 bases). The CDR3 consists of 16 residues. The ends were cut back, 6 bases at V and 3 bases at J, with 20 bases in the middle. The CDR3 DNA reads TGTGCCAGCAGGTACCGGGTACGACAGGCGTACTATGGCTACACCTTC. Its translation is CASRYRVRQAYYGYTF.

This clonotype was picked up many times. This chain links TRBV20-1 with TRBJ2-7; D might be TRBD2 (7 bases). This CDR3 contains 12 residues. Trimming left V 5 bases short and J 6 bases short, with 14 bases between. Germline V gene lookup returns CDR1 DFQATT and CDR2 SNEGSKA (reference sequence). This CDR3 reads CSAAPGEGEQYF. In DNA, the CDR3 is TGCAGTGCTGCCCCAGGGGAGGGCGAGCAGTACTTC.

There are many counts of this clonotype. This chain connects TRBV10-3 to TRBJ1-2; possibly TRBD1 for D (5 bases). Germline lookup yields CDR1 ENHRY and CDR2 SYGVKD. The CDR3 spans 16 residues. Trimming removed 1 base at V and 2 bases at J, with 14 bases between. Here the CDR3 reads CAISEFLSGGNYGYTF. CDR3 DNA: TGTGCCATCAGTGAGTTTTTAAGCGGGGGAAACTATGGCTACACCTTC.

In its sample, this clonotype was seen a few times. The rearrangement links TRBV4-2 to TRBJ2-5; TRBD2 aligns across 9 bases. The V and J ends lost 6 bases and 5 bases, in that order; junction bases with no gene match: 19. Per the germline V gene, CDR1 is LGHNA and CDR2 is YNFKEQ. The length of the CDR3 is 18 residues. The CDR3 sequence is CASRNLNSGGGVRETQYF. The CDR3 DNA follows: TGTGCCAGCAGAAACCTCAATAGCGGGGGAGGGGTCCGGGAGACCCAGTACTTC.

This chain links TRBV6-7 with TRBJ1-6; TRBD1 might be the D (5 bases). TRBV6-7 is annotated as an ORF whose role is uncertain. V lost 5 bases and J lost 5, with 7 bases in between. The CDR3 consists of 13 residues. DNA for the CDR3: TGTGCCAGCAGTGCGGGGGATAATTCACCCCTCCACTTT. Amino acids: CASSAGDNSPLHF.

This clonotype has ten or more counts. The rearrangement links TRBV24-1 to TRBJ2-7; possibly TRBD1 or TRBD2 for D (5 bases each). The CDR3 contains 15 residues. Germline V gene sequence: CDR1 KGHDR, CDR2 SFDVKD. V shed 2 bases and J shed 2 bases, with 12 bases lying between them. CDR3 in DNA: TGTGCCACCAGTGATTCCGGGACGGCCACCTACGAGCAGTACTTC. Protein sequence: CATSDSGTATYEQYF.

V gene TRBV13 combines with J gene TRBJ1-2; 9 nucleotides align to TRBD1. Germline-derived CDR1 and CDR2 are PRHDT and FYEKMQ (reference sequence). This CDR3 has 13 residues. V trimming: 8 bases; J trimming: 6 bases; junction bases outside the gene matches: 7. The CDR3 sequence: CASGGTGSNGYTF. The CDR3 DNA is TGTGCCAGCGGGGGGACAGGGAGTAATGGCTACACCTTC.

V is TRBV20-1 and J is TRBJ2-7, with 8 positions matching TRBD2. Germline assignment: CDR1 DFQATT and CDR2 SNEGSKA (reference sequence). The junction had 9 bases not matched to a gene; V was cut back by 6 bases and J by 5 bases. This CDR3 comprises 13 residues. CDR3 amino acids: CSASPAGGNEQYF. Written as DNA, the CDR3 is TGCAGTGCCTCCCCCGCGGGGGGCAACGAGCAGTACTTC.

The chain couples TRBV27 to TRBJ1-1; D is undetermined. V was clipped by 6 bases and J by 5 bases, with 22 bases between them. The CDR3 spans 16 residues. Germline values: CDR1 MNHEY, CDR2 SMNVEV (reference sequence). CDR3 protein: CASRDYDTGSGTEAFF. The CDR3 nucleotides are TGTGCCAGCAGAGACTATGACACGGGGTCGGGTACTGAAGCTTTCTTT.